The T cell receptor beta chain under discussion was sequenced for a study of shared clonotypes between healthy human individuals. Notes on the study in general: Sequencing depth was expected to affect clonotype sharing among donors. The genetic and exposure-history diversity represented was limited by few donors. Richness estimates generally favored naive over memory subsets.

Here immunoSEQ multiplex PCR was the method, and the copy in TCRdb shows in-frame clones only, minus some. The sample includes about a million clones, about 80% seen only once; the top ten take approximately 1.5%. A word on this clone: Its specificity is not known.

The V gene's germline CDR1 is LNHDA and CDR2 SQIVND (reference sequence). V lost 2 bases, J lost 6 bases, and 14 bases lay in between. The CDR3 consists of 15 residues. The receptor's source is a man younger than 35 in good health. The chain employs TRBV19 and TRBJ2-1, with D perhaps given as TRBD1 or TRBD2 (7 bases each). Sequenced: memory CD4+ T cells sorted from blood. Subset specified: CD45RA-negative fraction. The DNA of the CDR3 is TGTGCCAGTAGTATAAGCACAGGGGAGGGCAATGAGCAGTTCTTC. Protein product: CASSISTGEGNEQFF. Combining the CDR3 with reference TRBV19 and TRBJ2-1 gives the whole variable domain DGGITQSPKYLFRKEGQNVTLSCEQNLNHDAMYWYRQDPGQGLRLIYYSQIVNDFQKGDIAEGYSVSREKKESFPLTVTSAQKNPTAFYLCASSISTGEGNEQFFGPGTRLTVL.